This T cell receptor (beta chain) was captured by sequencing in a study of beta chain features in type 1 diabetes. The study, taken as a whole, reports: PCR, the amplification step, might favor shorter templates, equally in patients and controls. Across all four CD4+ subsets, people with type 1 diabetes showed modestly shorter TCRB CDR3s. In the patient group, naive, central memory and Treg TCRB repertoires seemed more alike than in the healthy donor group.

There are 15 residues in the CDR3. Germline-derived CDR1 and CDR2 are SGHRS and YFSETQ. V was trimmed by 0 bases and J by 7 bases, leaving 13 bases between them. This clone has just a few counts. Antigen specificity is unknown. Every isolated RNA sample was fully reverse transcribed, so sequencing captured expressed TCRB transcripts. Naive, central memory and regulatory T cell samples averaged around 4 million immunoSEQ reads each. Profiling relied on immunoSEQ multiplex PCR, and the TCRdb table lists in-frame clones only, not all of them. In the table there are hundreds of thousands of clones, about 11% of which are singletons. The authors took one heparinised blood draw, averaging approximately 120 mL, from each donor.

This TCR came from a man aged 25-40 years with type 1 diabetes. The specimen was naive CD4+ T cells from blood. This chain joins TRBV5-1 and TRBJ2-2, with D possibly matching TRBD1 (5 bases). DNA for the CDR3: TGCGCCAGCAGCTTGGAGTTAGGGGTGAACGGGGAGCTGTTTTTT. Its protein is CASSLELGVNGELFF.